The 25 T cell receptor beta chains presented below share a single source sample, sequenced in a study of OX40 agonist ivuxolimab in advanced cancers. Data came from immunoSEQ multiplex PCR; TCRdb stores just in-frame clones and leaves some out. The data hold approximately 89,000 clones, with 70% to 90% observed a single time. The sequences come from CD4+ or CD8+ T cells sorted from blood, collected in a trial of the OX40 agonist ivuxolimab. The source of these receptors is an adult with an advanced solid tumor such as melanoma, head and neck, liver or kidney cancer.

V and J are TRBV29-1 and TRBJ2-6; D not resolved. This CDR3 comprises 14 residues. Trimming cost V 3 bases and J 0 bases, with 6 bases left between them. Germline CDR1 SQVTM, CDR2 ANQGSEA. The CDR3 DNA reads TGCAGCGTTGATCAGGACTCTGGGGCCAACGTCCTGACTTTC. Translation gives CSVDQDSGANVLTF.

This clone was seen once. This chain connects TRBV7-2 to TRBJ2-3; D not resolved. This CDR3 spans 13 amino acids. V was clipped by 5 bases and J by 3 bases, with 9 bases between them. Germline loops: CDR1 SGHTA, CDR2 FQGNSA. CDR3 DNA sequence: TGTGCCAGCAGCCCTGGCAGGACAGATACGCAGTATTTT. Residues: CASSPGRTDTQYF.

This rearrangement joins TRBV19 to TRBJ1-1; D perhaps matches TRBD1 (6 bases). In germline, CDR1 is LNHDA, CDR2 SQIVND (reference sequence). V lost 9 bases to trimming and J lost 0 bases, with 11 bases between them. CDR3 size: 13 residues. As DNA, the CDR3 is TGTGCCAGCCTCGGACAGATGAACACTGAAGCTTTCTTT. As protein: CASLGQMNTEAFF.

This clone was picked up a small number of times. This sequence joins TRBV6-1 and TRBJ1-5; maybe TRBD1 (6 bases). CDR1 is MNHNS, CDR2 SASEGT, per germline. The CDR3 is 14 residues long. Trimming removed 8 bases at V and 3 bases at J, with 14 bases between. The CDR3 is CASLLDSYNQPQHF. The CDR3, as DNA: TGTGCCAGCCTTTTGGACAGCTACAATCAGCCCCAGCATTTT.

This clone was recorded once. V gene TRBV5-1 combines with J gene TRBJ1-6; 7 nucleotides match TRBD1. V trimming: 3 bases; J trimming: 5 bases; junction bases outside the gene matches: 5. Germline loops: CDR1 SGHRS, CDR2 YFSETQ. The CDR3 has 15 amino acids. DNA of the CDR3: TGCGCCAGCAGCTCACCGGGACAGAATAATTCACCCCTCCACTTT. Protein sequence: CASSSPGQNNSPLHF.

The chain recombines TRBV5-4 with TRBJ1-1, with D tentatively TRBD1 (6 bases). Germline V gene lookup returns CDR1 SGHNT and CDR2 YYREEE (reference sequence). The CDR3 contains 15 residues. V was trimmed by 0 bases and J by 6 bases, leaving 15 bases between them. The chain's CDR3 is CASSLAGGRGPEAFF. The CDR3, as DNA: TGTGCCAGCAGCTTGGCCGGAGGCAGGGGCCCTGAAGCTTTCTTT.

The V call is TRBV27, the J call TRBJ1-5, with a possible D match to TRBD1 (5 bases). This CDR3 is 13 amino acids long. The germline CDR1 and CDR2 sequences are MNHEY and SMNVEV (reference sequence). V was shortened by 6 bases and J by 3 bases, with 9 bases between the two germline ends. CDR3 amino acids: CASRLTDNQPQHF. The CDR3 DNA reads as TGTGCCAGCAGGTTGACAGACAATCAGCCCCAGCATTTT.

For the CDR3, the DNA is TGCGCCAGCAGACAGGGGGAAGTGGCTAACTATGGCTACACCTTC. Protein sequence: CASRQGEVANYGYTF. The chain has TRBV10-2 and TRBJ1-2; TRBD1 matches at 8 bases. The CDR3 sequence is 15 residues long. The V gene's germline CDR1 is WSHSY and CDR2 SAAADI. V was pared by 6 bases and J by 0 bases, with 6 bases of the junction left unmatched.

The CDR3 sequence: CASSINKNTEAFF. The CDR3 coding sequence is TGTGCCAGTAGTATCAACAAGAACACTGAAGCTTTCTTT. The V and J genes are TRBV19 and TRBJ1-1; D remains unclear. CDR1 and CDR2 (germline): LNHDA, SQIVND (reference sequence). The CDR3 extends over 13 amino acids. V shed 3 bases and J shed 1 base, with 6 bases lying between them.

The chain combines TRBV19 with TRBJ2-1; 9 nucleotides align to TRBD1. J lost 5 bases, V lost 9 bases, and 11 bases had no gene match. The germline CDR1 and CDR2 sequences are LNHDA and SQIVND (reference sequence). The CDR3 extends over 15 amino acids. CDR3 residues: CASTRGQGLNNEQFF. In DNA, the CDR3 is TGTGCCAGCACGCGGGGACAGGGTTTAAACAATGAGCAGTTCTTC.

The J gene is TRBJ1-1, the V gene TRBV2; D might be TRBD1 (6 bases). The length of the CDR3 is 15 residues. Germline V CDR1 and CDR2: SNHLY, FYNNEI. Trimming removed 2 bases at V and 4 bases at J, with 14 bases between. Written as DNA, the CDR3 is TGTGCCAGCAGTGAACGAGGGGGAATGGGCACTGAAGCTTTCTTT. This gives the protein CASSERGGMGTEAFF.

This chain joins TRBV6-1 and TRBJ1-2; 12 nucleotides agree with TRBD1. Germline V lookup: CDR1 MNHNS, CDR2 SASEGT. J gave up 8 bases and V 6 bases, and 10 bases lay outside the gene matches. The CDR3 extends over 15 amino acids. CDR3 nucleotides: TGTGCCAGCAGCCATTCCGGGACAGGGGGCAGGGGCTACACCTTC. This sequence encodes CASSHSGTGGRGYTF.

The chain combines TRBV6-6 with TRBJ2-1; no definite D call. V was trimmed by 6 bases and J by 4 bases, leaving 4 bases between them. This CDR3 spans 11 amino acids. CDR1 and CDR2 from the germline V gene are MNHNY and SVGAGI (reference sequence). This CDR3 reads CASRQYNEQFF. CDR3 in DNA: TGTGCCAGCAGACAGTACAATGAGCAGTTCTTC.

This clone was seen more than once but under ten times. V is TRBV15 and J is TRBJ1-3; 8 positions match TRBD1. This CDR3 has 14 amino acids. CDR1 LNHNV and CDR2 YYDKDF come from the germline V gene (reference sequence). The V gene end was trimmed by 8 bases and the J gene end by 4 bases; junction bases not matched to a gene: 7. The CDR3 is CATPPGQEGNTIYF. Written as DNA, the CDR3 is TGTGCCACCCCACCGGGACAGGAGGGAAACACCATATATTTT.

V usage is TRBV21-1 and J usage is TRBJ2-1; TRBD2, as called in the table, went unchecked against the DNA. TRBV21-1 is noted as a pseudogene. The CDR3 spans 18 residues. The CDR3 nucleotides read TGTGCCAGCAGCGGGGGGGGCGGACCACCATGGTCCTACAATGAGCAGTTCTTC. Its translation is CASSGGGGPPWSYNEQFF.

This clone was seen a few times. The CDR3: CASSGWPGNTIYF. The CDR3 nucleotides are TGTGCCAGTAGCGGCTGGCCTGGAAACACCATATATTTT. The rearrangement joins TRBV19 to TRBJ1-3; D gene ambiguous. Germline CDR1 LNHDA, CDR2 SQIVND (reference sequence). This CDR3 has 13 amino acids. Trimming took off 6 bases at V and 2 bases at J, with 8 bases between the two ends.

The CDR3 sequence: CARNGTPNSYEQYF. CDR3 nucleotides: TGTGCCAGGAACGGGACACCCAACTCCTACGAGCAGTACTTC. This chain connects TRBV10-3 to TRBJ2-7; weak D call: TRBD1 (6 bases). The CDR3 extends over 14 amino acids. With 10 bases removed from V and 0 bases from J, the gap between germline ends came to 16 bases. CDR1 is ENHRY and CDR2 is SYGVKD in the germline V gene.

The chain employs TRBV5-1 and TRBJ2-1; tentative D call: TRBD1 (6 bases). V was cut by 0 bases and J by 3 bases, with 7 bases left in between. Germline V gives CDR1 SGHRS, CDR2 YFSETQ. The CDR3 loop spans 14 amino acids. DNA of the CDR3: TGCGCCAGCAGCTTGGCCAGGGGCTACAATGAGCAGTTCTTC. Translating gives CASSLARGYNEQFF.

This clone was seen just once. The CDR3 DNA reads as TGTGCCAGCAGCTTGGGGGGCTTAGCCTACGAGCAGTACTTC. This gives the protein CASSLGGLAYEQYF. The J gene is TRBJ2-7, the V gene TRBV5-4; a possible D gene is TRBD1 (5 bases). The CDR3 is made up of 14 amino acids. V gave up 0 bases and J gave up 2 bases, with 9 bases separating them. The germline CDR1 and CDR2 sequences are SGHNT and YYREEE (reference sequence).

V usage is TRBV19 and J usage is TRBJ2-2; D gene uncertain. The CDR3 length is 15 residues. Trimming took 7 bases from V and 2 from J, leaving 14 bases between them. The V gene's germline CDR1 is LNHDA and CDR2 SQIVND (reference sequence). The CDR3 DNA is TGTGCCAGTAACAGCCGGGCCCCTAACACCGGGGAGCTGTTTTTT. Translation gives CASNSRAPNTGELFF.

J is TRBJ2-7 and V is TRBV2; the D call may be TRBD1 or TRBD2 (5 bases each). The V and J ends lost 6 bases and 2 bases respectively, with 14 bases between them. The germline V gene has CDR1 SNHLY and CDR2 FYNNEI. This CDR3 contains 14 residues. The CDR3 region has the DNA TGTGCCAGCAGAACCGGGACCCGGACCTACGAGCAGTACTTC. Translation: CASRTGTRTYEQYF.

This sequence joins TRBV11-2 and TRBJ2-2; 12 nucleotides line up with TRBD2. CDR3 length: 15 amino acids. The V segment lost 5 bases and the J segment 7 bases; nucleotides outside the gene matches: 5. CDR1 is SGHAT and CDR2 is FQNNGV in the germline V gene. CDR3 nucleotides: TGTGCCAGCAGCCTAGCTAGCGGGGGGGTCGGGGAGCTGTTTTTT. It translates to CASSLASGGVGELFF.

The V call is TRBV9, the J call TRBJ2-7; TRBD2 matches at 7 bases. The junction had 5 bases not matched to a gene; V was cut back by 0 bases and J by 2 bases. Germline assignment: CDR1 SGDLS and CDR2 YYNGEE. The CDR3 loop spans 15 amino acids. The CDR3 DNA follows: TGTGCCAGCAGCGTAGGGTCTAGCGGCCCCTACGAGCAGTACTTC. Its protein product is CASSVGSSGPYEQYF. Full variable domain (missing parts from reference TRBV9 and TRBJ2-7): DSGVTQTPKHLITATGQRVTLRCSPRSGDLSVYWYQQSLDQGLQFLIQYYNGEERAKGNILERFSAQQFPDLHSELNLSSLELGDSALYFCASSVGSSGPYEQYFGPGTRLTVT.

The V gene is TRBV7-2, the J gene TRBJ2-5; no clear D. Germline loops: CDR1 SGHTA, CDR2 FQGNSA. Trimming shortened V by 3 bases and J by 5 bases, and 10 bases separated the two germline ends. CDR3 length: 13 amino acids. CDR3 region: CASSFELSETQYF. The CDR3 nucleotides are TGTGCCAGCAGCTTTGAGCTCTCCGAGACCCAGTACTTC.

In its sample, this clone was seen a few times. The chain employs TRBV30 and TRBJ1-2; 10 nucleotides align to TRBD1. V lost 0 bases and J lost 5; bases outside the gene matches: 6. Germline values: CDR1 GTSNPN, CDR2 SVGIG (reference sequence). The CDR3 has 15 residues. CDR3 nucleotides: TGTGCCTGGAGTGTACTCCGGACAGGGGGATATGGCTACACCTTC. This gives the protein CAWSVLRTGGYGYTF. The full variable domain, in which reference TRBV30 and TRBJ1-2 provide the parts outside the CDR3, is SQTIHQWPATLVQPVGSPLSLECTVEGTSNPNLYWYRQAAGRGLQLLFYSVGIGQISSEVPQNLSASRPQDRQFILSSKKLLLSDSGFYLCAWSVLRTGGYGYTFGSGTRLTVV.